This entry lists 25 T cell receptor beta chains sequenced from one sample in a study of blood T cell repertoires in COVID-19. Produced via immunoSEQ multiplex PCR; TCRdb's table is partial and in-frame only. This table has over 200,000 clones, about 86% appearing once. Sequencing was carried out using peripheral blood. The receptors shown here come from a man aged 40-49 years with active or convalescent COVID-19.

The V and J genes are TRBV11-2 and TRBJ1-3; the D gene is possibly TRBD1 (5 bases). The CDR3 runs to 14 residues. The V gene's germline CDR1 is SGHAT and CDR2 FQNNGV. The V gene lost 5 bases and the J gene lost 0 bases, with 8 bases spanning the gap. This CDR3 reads CASSRRGSGNTIYF. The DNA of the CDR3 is TGTGCCAGCAGCCGAAGGGGCTCTGGAAACACCATATATTTT.

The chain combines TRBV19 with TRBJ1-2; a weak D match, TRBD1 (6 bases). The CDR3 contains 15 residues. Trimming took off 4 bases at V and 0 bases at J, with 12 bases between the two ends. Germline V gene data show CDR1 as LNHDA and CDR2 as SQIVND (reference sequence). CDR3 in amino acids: CASSTHRDTNYGYTF. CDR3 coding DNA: TGTGCCAGTAGTACCCACAGGGACACTAACTATGGCTACACCTTC.

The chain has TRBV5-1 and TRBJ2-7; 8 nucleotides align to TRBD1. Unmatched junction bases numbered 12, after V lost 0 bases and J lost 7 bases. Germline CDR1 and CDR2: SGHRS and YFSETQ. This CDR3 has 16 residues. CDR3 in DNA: TGCGCCAGCAGCTTGGCCCCCGGGACAGGCCCTCGAGAGCAGTACTTC. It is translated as CASSLAPGTGPREQYF. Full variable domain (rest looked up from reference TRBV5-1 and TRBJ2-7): KAGVTQTPRYLIKTRGQQVTLSCSPISGHRSVSWYQQTPGQGLQFLFEYFSETQRNKGNFPGRFSGRQFSNSRSEMNVSTLELGDSALYLCASSLAPGTGPREQYFGPGTRLTVT.

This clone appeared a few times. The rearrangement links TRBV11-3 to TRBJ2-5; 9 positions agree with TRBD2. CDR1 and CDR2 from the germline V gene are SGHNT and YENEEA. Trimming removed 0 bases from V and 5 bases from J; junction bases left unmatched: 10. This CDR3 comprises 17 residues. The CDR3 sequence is CASSLDYSSGGSETQYF. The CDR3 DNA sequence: TGTGCCAGCAGCTTAGATTATTCCAGCGGGGGGTCGGAGACCCAGTACTTC. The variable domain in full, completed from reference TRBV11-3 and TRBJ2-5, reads EAGVVQSPRYKIIEKKQPVAFWCNPISGHNTLYWYLQNLGQGPELLIRYENEEAVDDSQLPKDRFSAERLKGVDSTLKIQPAELGDSAVYLCASSLDYSSGGSETQYFGPGTRLLVL.

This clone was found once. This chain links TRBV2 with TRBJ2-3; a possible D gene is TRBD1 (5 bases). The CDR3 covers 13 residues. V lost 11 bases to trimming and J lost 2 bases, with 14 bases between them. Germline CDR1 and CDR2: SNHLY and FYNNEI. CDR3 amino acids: CAERGRVTDTQYF. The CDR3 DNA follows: TGTGCCGAACGCGGCAGGGTCACAGATACGCAGTATTTT.

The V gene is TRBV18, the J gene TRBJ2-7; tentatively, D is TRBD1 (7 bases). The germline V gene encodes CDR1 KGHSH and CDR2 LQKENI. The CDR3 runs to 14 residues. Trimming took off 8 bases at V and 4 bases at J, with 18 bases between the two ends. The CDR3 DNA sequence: TGTGCCAGCCCCGCGGGACAGCAACCTTACGAGCAGTACTTC. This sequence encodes CASPAGQQPYEQYF.

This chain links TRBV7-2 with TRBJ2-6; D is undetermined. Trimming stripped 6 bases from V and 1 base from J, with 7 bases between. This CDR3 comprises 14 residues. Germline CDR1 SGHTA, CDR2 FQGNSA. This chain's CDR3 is CASSSQSGANVLTF. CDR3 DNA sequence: TGTGCCAGCAGTTCCCAGTCTGGGGCCAACGTCCTGACTTTC.

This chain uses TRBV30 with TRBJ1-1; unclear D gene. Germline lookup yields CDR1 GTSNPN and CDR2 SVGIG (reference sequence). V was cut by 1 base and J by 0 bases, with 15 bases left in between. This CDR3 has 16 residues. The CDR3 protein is CAWSGGTRTMNTEAFF. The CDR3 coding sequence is TGTGCCTGGAGTGGAGGTACCCGAACCATGAACACTGAAGCTTTCTTT.

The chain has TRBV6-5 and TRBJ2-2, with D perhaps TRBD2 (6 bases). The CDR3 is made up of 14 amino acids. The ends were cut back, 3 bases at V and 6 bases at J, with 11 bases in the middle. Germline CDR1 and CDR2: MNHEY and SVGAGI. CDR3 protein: CASSYRLDAGELFF. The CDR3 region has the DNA TGTGCCAGCAGTTATCGACTAGATGCCGGGGAGCTGTTTTTT.

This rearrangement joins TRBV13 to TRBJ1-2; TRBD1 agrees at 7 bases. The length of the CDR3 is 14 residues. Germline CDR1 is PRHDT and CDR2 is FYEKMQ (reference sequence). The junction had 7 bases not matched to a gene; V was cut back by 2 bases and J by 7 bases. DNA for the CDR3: TGTGCCAGCAGCTTAAGGGCAGGGGGATCTGGCTACACCTTC. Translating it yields CASSLRAGGSGYTF.

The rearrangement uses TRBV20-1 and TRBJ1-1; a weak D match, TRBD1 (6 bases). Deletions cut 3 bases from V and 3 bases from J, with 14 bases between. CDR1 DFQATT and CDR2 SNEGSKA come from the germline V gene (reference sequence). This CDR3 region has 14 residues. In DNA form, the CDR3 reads TGCAGTGCTAGTTGGGGGGGGCCCGACACTGAAGCTTTCTTT. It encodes CSASWGGPDTEAFF.

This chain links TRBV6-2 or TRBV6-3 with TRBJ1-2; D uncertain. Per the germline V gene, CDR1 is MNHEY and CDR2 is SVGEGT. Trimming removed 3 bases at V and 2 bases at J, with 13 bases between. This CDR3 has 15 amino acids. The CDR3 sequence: CASSYRGIANYGYTF. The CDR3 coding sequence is TGTGCCAGCAGTTATCGGGGAATCGCCAACTATGGCTACACCTTC.

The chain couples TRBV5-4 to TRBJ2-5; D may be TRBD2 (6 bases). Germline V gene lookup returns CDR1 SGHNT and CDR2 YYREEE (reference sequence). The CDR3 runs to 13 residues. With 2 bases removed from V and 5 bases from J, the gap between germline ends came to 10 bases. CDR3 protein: CASSFWEEETQYF. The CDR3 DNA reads TGTGCCAGCAGCTTTTGGGAGGAGGAGACCCAGTACTTC.

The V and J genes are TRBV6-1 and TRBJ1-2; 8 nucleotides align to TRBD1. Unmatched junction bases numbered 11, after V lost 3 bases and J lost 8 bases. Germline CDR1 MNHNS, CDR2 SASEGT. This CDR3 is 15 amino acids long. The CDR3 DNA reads TGTGCCAGCAGTGATCGGACAGGGAGTCCAAGCGGCTACACCTTC. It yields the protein CASSDRTGSPSGYTF.

The DNA for the CDR3 is TGTGCCAGTATCCCGGGGGTCGGAGCTACGGATATGAACACTGAAGCTTTCTTT. Protein: CASIPGVGATDMNTEAFF. The chain links TRBV19 to TRBJ1-1; the D gene is possibly TRBD1 (5 bases). Germline CDR1 is LNHDA and CDR2 is SQIVND (reference sequence). The V end was cut by 7 bases, the J end by 0 bases, with 24 bases between. The CDR3 sequence is 18 residues long.

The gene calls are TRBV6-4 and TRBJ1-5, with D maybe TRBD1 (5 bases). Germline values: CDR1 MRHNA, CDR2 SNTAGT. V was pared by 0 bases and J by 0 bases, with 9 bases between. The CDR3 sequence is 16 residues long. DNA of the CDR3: TGTGCCAGCAGTGACTCGGAACAGGTTAGCAATCAGCCCCAGCATTTT. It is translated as CASSDSEQVSNQPQHF.

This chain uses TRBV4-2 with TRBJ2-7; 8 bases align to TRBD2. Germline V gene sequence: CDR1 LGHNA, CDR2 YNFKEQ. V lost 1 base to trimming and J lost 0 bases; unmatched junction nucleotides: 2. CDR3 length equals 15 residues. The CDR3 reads CASSQGSGSSYEQYF. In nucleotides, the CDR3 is TGTGCCAGCAGCCAAGGGAGCGGGAGCTCCTACGAGCAGTACTTC.

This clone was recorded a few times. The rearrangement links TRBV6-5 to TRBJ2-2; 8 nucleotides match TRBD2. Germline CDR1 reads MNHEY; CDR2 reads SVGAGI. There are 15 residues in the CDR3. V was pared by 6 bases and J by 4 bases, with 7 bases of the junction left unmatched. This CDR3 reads CASSPPGGVTGELFF. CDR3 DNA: TGTGCCAGCAGCCCCCCGGGGGGGGTCACCGGGGAGCTGTTTTTT.

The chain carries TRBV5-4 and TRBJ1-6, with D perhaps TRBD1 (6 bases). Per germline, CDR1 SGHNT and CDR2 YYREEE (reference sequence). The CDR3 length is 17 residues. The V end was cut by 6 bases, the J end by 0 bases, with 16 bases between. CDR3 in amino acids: CASTQGGPSSYNSPLHF. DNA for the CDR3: TGTGCCAGCACCCAAGGGGGACCTAGCTCCTATAATTCACCCCTCCACTTT.

CDR3: CASRGQGASYEQYF. The DNA for the CDR3 is TGTGCCAGTAGGGGCCAGGGGGCATCCTACGAGCAGTACTTC. The chain joins TRBV19 to TRBJ2-7, with 8 bases aligning to TRBD1. The CDR3 extends over 14 amino acids. Germline V gene sequence: CDR1 LNHDA, CDR2 SQIVND (reference sequence). V lost 6 bases, J lost 1 base, and 5 bases stayed unmatched. The entire variable domain, with the rest obtained from reference TRBV19 and TRBJ2-7, is as follows: DGGITQSPKYLFRKEGQNVTLSCEQNLNHDAMYWYRQDPGQGLRLIYYSQIVNDFQKGDIAEGYSVSREKKESFPLTVTSAQKNPTAFYLCASRGQGASYEQYFGPGTRLTVT.

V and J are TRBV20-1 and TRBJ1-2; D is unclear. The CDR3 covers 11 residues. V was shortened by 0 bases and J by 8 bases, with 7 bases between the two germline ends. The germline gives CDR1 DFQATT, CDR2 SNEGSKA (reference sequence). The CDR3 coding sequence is TGCAGTGCTAGAGAGGCGGAAGGCTACACCTTC. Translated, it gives CSAREAEGYTF.

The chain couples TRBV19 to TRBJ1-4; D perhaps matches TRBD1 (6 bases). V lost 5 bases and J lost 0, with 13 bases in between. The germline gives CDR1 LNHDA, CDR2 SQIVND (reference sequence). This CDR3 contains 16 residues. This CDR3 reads CASSFGQTPTNEKLFF. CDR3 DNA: TGTGCCAGTAGTTTCGGACAGACGCCAACTAATGAAAAACTGTTTTTT.

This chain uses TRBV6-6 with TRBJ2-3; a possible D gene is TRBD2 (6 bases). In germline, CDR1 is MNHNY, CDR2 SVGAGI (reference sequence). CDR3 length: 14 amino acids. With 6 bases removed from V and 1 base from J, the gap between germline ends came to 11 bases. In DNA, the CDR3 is TGTGCCAGCAGAGCTCGCGGGGGCACAGATACGCAGTATTTT. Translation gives CASRARGGTDTQYF.

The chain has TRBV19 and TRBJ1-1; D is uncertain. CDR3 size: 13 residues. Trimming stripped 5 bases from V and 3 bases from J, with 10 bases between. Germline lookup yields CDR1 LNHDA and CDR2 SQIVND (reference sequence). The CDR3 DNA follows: TGTGCCAGTAGTGGAGTTAGTTACACTGAAGCTTTCTTT. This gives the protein CASSGVSYTEAFF.

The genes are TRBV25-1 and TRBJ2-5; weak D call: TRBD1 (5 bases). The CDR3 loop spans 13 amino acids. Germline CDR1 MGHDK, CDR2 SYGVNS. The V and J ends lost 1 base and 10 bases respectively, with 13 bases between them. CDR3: CASSESGSGIQYF. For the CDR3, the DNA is TGTGCCAGCAGTGAATCAGGGTCGGGCATCCAGTACTTC.